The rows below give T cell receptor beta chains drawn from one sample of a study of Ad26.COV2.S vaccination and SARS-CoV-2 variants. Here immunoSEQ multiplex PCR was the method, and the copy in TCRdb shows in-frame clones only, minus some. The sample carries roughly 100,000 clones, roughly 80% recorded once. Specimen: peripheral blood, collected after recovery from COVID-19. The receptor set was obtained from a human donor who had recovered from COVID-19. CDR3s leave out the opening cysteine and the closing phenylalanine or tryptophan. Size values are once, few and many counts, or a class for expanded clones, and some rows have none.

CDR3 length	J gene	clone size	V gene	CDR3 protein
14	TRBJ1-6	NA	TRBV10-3	AISESRTGVQSPLH
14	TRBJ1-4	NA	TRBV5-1	ASSLGIDTEYEKLF
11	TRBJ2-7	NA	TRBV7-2	ASSLLGFYEQY
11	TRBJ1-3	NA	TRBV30	AWSVLGGNTIY
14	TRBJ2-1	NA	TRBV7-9	ASSPSTGRLYNEQF
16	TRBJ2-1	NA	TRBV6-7	ASSYFGRTSGGDNEQF
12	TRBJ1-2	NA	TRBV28	ASRSTGGNRGYT
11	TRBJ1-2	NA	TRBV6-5	ASSYDGNYGYT
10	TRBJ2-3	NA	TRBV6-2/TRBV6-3	ASSLGQTTQY
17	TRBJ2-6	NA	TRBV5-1	ASSPTPGQGAPGANVLT
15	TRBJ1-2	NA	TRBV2	ASSNDRGTTANYGYT
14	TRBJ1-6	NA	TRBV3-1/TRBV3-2	ASSHGSLSLNSPLH
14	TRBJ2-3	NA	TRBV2	ASRQGQGGVTDTQY
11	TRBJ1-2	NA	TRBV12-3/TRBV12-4	ASSFEGRYGYT
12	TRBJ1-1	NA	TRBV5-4	ASSRQGANTEAF
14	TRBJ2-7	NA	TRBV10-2	ASSEDLTEPSYEQY
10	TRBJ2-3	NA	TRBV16	ASSQSGSTQY
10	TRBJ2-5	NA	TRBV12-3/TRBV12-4	ASNRQAETQY
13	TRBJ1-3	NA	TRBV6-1	ASSEAANSGNTIY
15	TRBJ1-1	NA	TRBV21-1	ASSPPNGGIVNTEAF
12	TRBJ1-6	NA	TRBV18	ASSPYPSVESLH
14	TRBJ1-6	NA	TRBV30	AWRPDGPANNSPLH
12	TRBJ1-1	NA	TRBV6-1	ASSEIGVKAKAF
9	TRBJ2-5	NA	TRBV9	GLGQGETQY
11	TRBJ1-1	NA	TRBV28	ASSSRQGAEAF
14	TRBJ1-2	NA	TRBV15	ATSRDLAGGKYGYT
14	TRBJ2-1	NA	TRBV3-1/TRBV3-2	ASSHLGQDDYNEQF
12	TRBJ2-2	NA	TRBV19	ASSIGTNTGELF
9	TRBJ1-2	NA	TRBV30	AWHRGLGYT
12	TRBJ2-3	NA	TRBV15	ATSRDRVFDTQY
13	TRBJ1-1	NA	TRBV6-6	ASSPLDRVNTEAF
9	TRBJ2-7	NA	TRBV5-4	ASSSGREQY
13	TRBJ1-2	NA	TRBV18	ASSPLPGTGNGYT
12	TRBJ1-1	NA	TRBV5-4	ASSLQMMNTEAF
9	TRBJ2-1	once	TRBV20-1	SAITVNEQF
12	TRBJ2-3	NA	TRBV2	ASKIAGLADTQY
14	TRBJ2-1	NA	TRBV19	ASKFPSGGPYNEQF
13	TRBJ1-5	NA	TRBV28	ASNSPQGGNQPQH
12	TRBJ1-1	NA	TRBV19	ASSRQAKDTEAF
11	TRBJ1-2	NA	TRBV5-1	ASSSLRGNGYT
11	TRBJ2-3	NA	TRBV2	ASSERDTDTQY
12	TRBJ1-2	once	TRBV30	AWSGGLWNYGYT
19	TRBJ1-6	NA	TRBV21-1	ASSKGWGITGGSSYNSPLH
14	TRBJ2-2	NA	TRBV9	ASSVSGTENTGELF
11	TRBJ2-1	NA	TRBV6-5	ASSSGRGGQQF
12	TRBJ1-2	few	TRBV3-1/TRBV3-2	ASSRGTGIYGYT
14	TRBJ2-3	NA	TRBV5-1	ASGPSGGRRADTQY
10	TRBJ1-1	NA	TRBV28	ASSLTVGEAF
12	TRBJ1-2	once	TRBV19	ASSPGTPNYGYT
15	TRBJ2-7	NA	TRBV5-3	ARSLAFAGQALYEQY
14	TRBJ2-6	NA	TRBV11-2	ASSWTGRSGANVLT
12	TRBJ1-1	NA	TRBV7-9	ASSSRDWNTEAF
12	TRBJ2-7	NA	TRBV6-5	ASRLRGRSGEQY
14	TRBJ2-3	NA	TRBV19	ASSIGLLLVTDTQY
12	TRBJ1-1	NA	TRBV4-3	ASSQEWKNTEAF
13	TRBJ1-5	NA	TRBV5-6	ASSYSGGFGQPQH
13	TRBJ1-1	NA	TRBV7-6	ASSLVQGARTEAF
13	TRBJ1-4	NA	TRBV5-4	ASSREGRRNEKLF
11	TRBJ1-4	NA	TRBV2	ASTRGNNEKLF
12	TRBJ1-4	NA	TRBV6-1	ASRYEGFNEKLF